A single sample gave rise to the 19 T cell receptor beta chains below, sequenced in a study of identifying expanded T cells in peripheral blood. Produced via immunoSEQ multiplex PCR; TCRdb's table is partial and in-frame only. The sample has about 82,000 clones, around 90% seen once. Sequencing was carried out using blood. The receptor set was obtained from a person aged 18 to 75 in good health.

CDR3 protein: CASRGTGDLTYGYTF. The DNA for the CDR3 is TGCGCCAGCAGGGGGACCGGGGACTTAACCTATGGCTACACCTTC. The V call is TRBV4-1, the J call TRBJ1-2, with a tentative D call TRBD1 (5 bases). This CDR3 comprises 15 residues. The germline V gene has CDR1 MGHRA and CDR2 YSYEKL. Trimming pared 6 bases from V and 4 bases from J, leaving 18 bases between.

The genes are TRBV5-4 and TRBJ2-3; 10 nucleotides match TRBD2. V lost 5 bases to trimming and J lost 1 base; unmatched junction nucleotides: 7. The CDR3 sequence is 16 residues long. Germline CDR1 SGHNT, CDR2 YYREEE (reference sequence). CDR3 sequence reads: CASSLRTSGGTDTQYF. The CDR3 DNA is TGTGCCAGCAGTCTCCGCACTAGCGGGGGCACAGATACGCAGTATTTT.

This chain's CDR3 is CASSLRSMHLSGANVLTF. The CDR3 coding sequence is TGTGCCAGCAGTTTAAGGTCGATGCACCTCTCTGGGGCCAACGTCCTGACTTTC. This chain joins TRBV27 and TRBJ2-6, with no clear D. This CDR3 spans 18 amino acids. Trimming shortened V by 2 bases and J by 0 bases, and 14 bases separated the two germline ends. CDR1 is MNHEY, CDR2 SMNVEV, per germline (reference sequence).

The V and J genes are TRBV5-1 and TRBJ2-3; 9 bases are a match to TRBD2. From germline, CDR1 is SGHRS and CDR2 YFSETQ. J gave up 2 bases and V 4 bases, and 8 bases lay outside the gene matches. CDR3 length: 16 residues. As DNA, the CDR3 is TGCGCCAGCAGCACGCAAGCGGGGGGCAACACAGATACGCAGTATTTT. Its protein is CASSTQAGGNTDTQYF.

The chain joins TRBV5-6 to TRBJ2-5; D is unresolved. The CDR3 runs to 14 residues. Trimming took 0 bases from V and 1 from J, leaving 7 bases between them. CDR1 SGHDT and CDR2 YYEEEE come from the germline V gene. The CDR3 DNA is TGTGCCAGCAGCTTGGCCGGCACCCAAGAGACCCAGTACTTC. This translates into CASSLAGTQETQYF.

The CDR3 loop is CSVEDRGRGSTDTQYF. The CDR3 DNA reads as TGCAGCGTTGAAGATCGGGGGAGAGGTAGTACAGATACGCAGTATTTT. The V gene is TRBV29-1, the J gene TRBJ2-3, with D possibly TRBD2 on 6 matching bases. The germline CDR1 and CDR2 sequences are SQVTM and ANQGSEA. The CDR3 has 16 residues. Trimming left V 0 bases short and J 3 bases short, with 16 bases between.

The chain links TRBV25-1 to TRBJ2-7; no reliable D call. Trimming pared 0 bases from V and 3 bases from J, leaving 0 bases between. Germline V gene lookup returns CDR1 MGHDK and CDR2 SYGVNS. There are 11 residues in the CDR3. The CDR3: CASSEYYEQYF. CDR3 DNA sequence: TGTGCCAGCAGTGAATACTACGAGCAGTACTTC.

This CDR3 reads CAIRRTSGGKETQYF. Written as DNA, the CDR3 is TGTGCCATCAGGAGGACTAGCGGGGGGAAAGAGACCCAGTACTTC. The V gene is TRBV10-3, the J gene TRBJ2-5; 14 bases agree with TRBD2. Germline V gives CDR1 ENHRY, CDR2 SYGVKD. Unmatched junction bases numbered 3, after V lost 6 bases and J lost 3 bases. This CDR3 region has 15 residues.

V is TRBV10-3 and J is TRBJ1-2; 7 nucleotides align to TRBD1. V was pared by 11 bases and J by 2 bases, with 11 bases of the junction left unmatched. CDR3 size: 14 residues. Looked up from germline, CDR1 is ENHRY and CDR2 is SYGVKD. CDR3 DNA sequence: TGTGCCCTCGGGACAGAATTTGGAAACTATGGCTACACCTTC. As protein: CALGTEFGNYGYTF.

V usage is TRBV5-6 and J usage is TRBJ2-7; 10 bases map to TRBD2. The V and J ends lost 4 bases and 2 bases, in that order; junction bases with no gene match: 6. The CDR3 extends over 15 amino acids. Germline lookup yields CDR1 SGHDT and CDR2 YYEEEE. The CDR3 spells CASSPGLAVAYEQYF. Written as DNA, the CDR3 is TGTGCCAGCAGCCCCGGACTAGCGGTTGCCTACGAGCAGTACTTC.

The chain links TRBV7-9 to TRBJ2-5, with D possibly being TRBD1 or TRBD2 (5 bases each). Germline V gene data show CDR1 as SEHNR and CDR2 as FQNEAQ (reference sequence). CDR3 length: 16 residues. The germline V and J ends were trimmed by 1 base and 3 bases, with 15 bases remaining between them. The CDR3 is CASSLGDRERKETQYF. The CDR3 nucleotides read TGTGCCAGCAGCTTAGGGGACCGCGAACGAAAAGAGACCCAGTACTTC.

The rearrangement joins TRBV15 to TRBJ2-7, with D tentatively TRBD1 (5 bases). This CDR3 region has 14 residues. Germline lookup yields CDR1 LNHNV and CDR2 YYDKDF (reference sequence). The V gene lost 4 bases and the J gene lost 0 bases, with 10 bases spanning the gap. The CDR3 DNA is TGTGCCACCAGCACTAGGACAACCTCCTACGAGCAGTACTTC. Translation gives CATSTRTTSYEQYF.

The gene calls are TRBV5-1 and TRBJ1-1; D uncertain. V lost 4 bases and J 2 bases, leaving 3 bases between the germline ends. CDR1 and CDR2 (germline): SGHRS, YFSETQ. There are 11 residues in the CDR3. CDR3 nucleotides: TGCGCCAGCAGCGTAAACACTGAAGCTTTCTTT. It codes for CASSVNTEAFF. Based on the CDR3 plus reference TRBV5-1 and TRBJ1-1, the full variable domain is KAGVTQTPRYLIKTRGQQVTLSCSPISGHRSVSWYQQTPGQGLQFLFEYFSETQRNKGNFPGRFSGRQFSNSRSEMNVSTLELGDSALYLCASSVNTEAFFGQGTRLTVV.

J is TRBJ1-3 and V is TRBV7-8, with D unclear. Per the germline V gene, CDR1 is SGHVS and CDR2 is FQNEAQ. The CDR3 spans 17 residues. V was shortened by 2 bases and J by 4 bases, with 18 bases between the two germline ends. DNA for the CDR3: TGTGCCAGCAGCTTAAGTTGGTTGAGGGATCGAGGAAACACCATATATTTT. Translated, it gives CASSLSWLRDRGNTIYF.

The rearrangement joins TRBV19 to TRBJ1-5; D not resolved. The CDR3 consists of 13 residues. The V gene's germline CDR1 is LNHDA and CDR2 SQIVND (reference sequence). The V gene lost 5 bases and the J gene lost 7 bases, with 12 bases spanning the gap. This CDR3 reads CASSRAARQPQHF. CDR3 sequence (DNA): TGTGCCAGTAGTCGGGCAGCCCGCCAGCCCCAGCATTTT.

The chain links TRBV7-9 to TRBJ1-5; D may be TRBD1 (5 bases). V lost 1 base, J lost 4 bases, and 11 bases lay in between. The CDR3 is 15 residues long. From germline, CDR1 is SEHNR and CDR2 FQNEAQ (reference sequence). CDR3 DNA sequence: TGTGCCAGCAGCTTAGTGGGGGAGGGAAATCAGCCCCAGCATTTT. It translates to CASSLVGEGNQPQHF. The whole variable domain, remainder taken from reference TRBV7-9 and TRBJ1-5, is DTGVSQNPRHKITKRGQNVTFRCDPISEHNRLYWYRQTLGQGPEFLTYFQNEAQLEKSRLLSDRFSAERPKGSFSTLEIQRTEQGDSAMYLCASSLVGEGNQPQHFGDGTRLSIL.

The chain links TRBV18 to TRBJ2-1, with 9 positions matching TRBD2. Germline V gene lookup returns CDR1 KGHSH and CDR2 LQKENI. Losses at the gene ends were 0 bases for V and 6 bases for J; bases not matched to a gene: 12. The length of the CDR3 is 18 residues. DNA of the CDR3: TGTGCCAGCTCACCACCCCTCGGGGGACTAGCATCTTCCAATGAGCAGTTCTTC. It translates to CASSPPLGGLASSNEQFF.

The chain has TRBV7-6 and TRBJ1-6; D possibly corresponds to TRBD1 (6 bases). Deletions cut 5 bases from V and 10 bases from J, with 15 bases between. In germline, CDR1 is SGHVS, CDR2 FNYEAQ. The CDR3 sequence is 14 residues long. This CDR3 reads CASSRGTLVSPLHF. The CDR3 DNA is TGTGCCAGCAGCCGGGGGACATTAGTATCACCCCTCCACTTT. The full variable domain, its missing parts supplied by reference TRBV7-6 and TRBJ1-6, is GAGVSQSPRYKVTKRGQDVALRCDPISGHVSLYWYRQALGQGPEFLTYFNYEAQQDKSGLPNDRFSAERPEGSISTLTIQRTEQRDSAMYRCASSRGTLVSPLHFGNGTRLTVT.

V gene TRBV7-9 combines with J gene TRBJ1-2; 9 nucleotides agree with TRBD1. The CDR3 is 14 amino acids. Germline loops: CDR1 SEHNR, CDR2 FQNEAQ (reference sequence). With V trimmed by 5 bases and J by 4 bases, 5 bases remained unmatched. The CDR3 loop is CASSPGTGSYGYTF. The CDR3, as DNA: TGTGCCAGCAGCCCCGGGACAGGGTCCTATGGCTACACCTTC.